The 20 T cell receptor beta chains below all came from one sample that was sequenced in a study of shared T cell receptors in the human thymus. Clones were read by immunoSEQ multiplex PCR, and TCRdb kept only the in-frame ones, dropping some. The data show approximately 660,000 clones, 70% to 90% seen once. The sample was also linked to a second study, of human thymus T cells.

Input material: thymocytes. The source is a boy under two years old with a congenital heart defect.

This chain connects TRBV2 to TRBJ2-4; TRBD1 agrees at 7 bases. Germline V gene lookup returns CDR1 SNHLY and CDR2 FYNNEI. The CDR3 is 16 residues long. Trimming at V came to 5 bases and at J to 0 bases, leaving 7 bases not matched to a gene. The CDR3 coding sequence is TGTGCCAGCAGTCCCCCGACAGGGCTAGCCAAAAACATTCAGTACTTC. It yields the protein CASSPPTGLAKNIQYF.

The CDR3 DNA is TGTGCCAGCAGGACCCTAGCGGGCTTTGACGAGCAGTACTTC. Protein sequence: CASRTLAGFDEQYF. The V gene is TRBV6-1, the J gene TRBJ2-7; 8 nucleotides match TRBD2. The CDR3 contains 14 residues. The trim removed 6 bases at V and 5 bases at J, leaving 9 bases unmatched. Germline CDR1 reads MNHNS; CDR2 reads SASEGT.

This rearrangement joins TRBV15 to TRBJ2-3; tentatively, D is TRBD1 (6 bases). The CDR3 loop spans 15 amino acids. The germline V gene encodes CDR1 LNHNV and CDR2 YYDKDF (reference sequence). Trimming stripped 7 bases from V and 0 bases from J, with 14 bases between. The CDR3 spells CATTSMGASTDTQYF. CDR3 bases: TGTGCCACCACCAGTATGGGGGCTAGCACAGATACGCAGTATTTT.

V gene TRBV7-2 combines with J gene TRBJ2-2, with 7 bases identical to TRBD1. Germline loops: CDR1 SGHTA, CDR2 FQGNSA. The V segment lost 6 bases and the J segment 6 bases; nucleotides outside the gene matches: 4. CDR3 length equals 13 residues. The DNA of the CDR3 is TGTGCCAGCAGGGCACAGGGGCCCGGGGAGCTGTTTTTT. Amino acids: CASRAQGPGELFF.

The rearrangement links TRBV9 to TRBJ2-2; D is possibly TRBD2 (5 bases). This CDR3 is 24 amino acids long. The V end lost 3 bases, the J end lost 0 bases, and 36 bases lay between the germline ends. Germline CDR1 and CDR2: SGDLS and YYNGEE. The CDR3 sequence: CASSAGVSAPTNTGEPTNTGELFF. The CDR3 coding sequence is TGTGCCAGCAGCGCTGGGGTTTCAGCGCCCACGAACACCGGGGAGCCCACGAACACCGGGGAGCTGTTTTTT.

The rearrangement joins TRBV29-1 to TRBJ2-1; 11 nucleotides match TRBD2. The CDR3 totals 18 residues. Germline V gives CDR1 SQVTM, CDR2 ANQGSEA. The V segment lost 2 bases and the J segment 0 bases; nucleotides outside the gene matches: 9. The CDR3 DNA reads TGCAGCGTTGAAAAGCCCGGGACTAGCGGTAGCTCCTACAATGAGCAGTTCTTC. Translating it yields CSVEKPGTSGSSYNEQFF.

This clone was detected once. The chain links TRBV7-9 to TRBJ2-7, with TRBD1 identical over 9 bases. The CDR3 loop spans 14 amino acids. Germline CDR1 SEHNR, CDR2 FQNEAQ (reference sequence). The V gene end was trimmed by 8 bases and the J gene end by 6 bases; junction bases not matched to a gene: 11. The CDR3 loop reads CASAQGALGGEQYF. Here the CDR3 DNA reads TGTGCCAGCGCACAGGGGGCGCTTGGCGGCGAGCAGTACTTC. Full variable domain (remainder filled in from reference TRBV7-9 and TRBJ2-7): DTGVSQNPRHKITKRGQNVTFRCDPISEHNRLYWYRQTLGQGPEFLTYFQNEAQLEKSRLLSDRFSAERPKGSFSTLEIQRTEQGDSAMYLCASAQGALGGEQYFGPGTRLTVT.

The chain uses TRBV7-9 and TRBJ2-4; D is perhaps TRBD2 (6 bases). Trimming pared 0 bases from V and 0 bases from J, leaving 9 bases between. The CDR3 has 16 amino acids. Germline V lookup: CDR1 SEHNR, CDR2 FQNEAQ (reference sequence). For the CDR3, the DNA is TGTGCCAGCAGCTTAGCGGGGCGGGAAGCCAAAAACATTCAGTACTTC. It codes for CASSLAGREAKNIQYF.

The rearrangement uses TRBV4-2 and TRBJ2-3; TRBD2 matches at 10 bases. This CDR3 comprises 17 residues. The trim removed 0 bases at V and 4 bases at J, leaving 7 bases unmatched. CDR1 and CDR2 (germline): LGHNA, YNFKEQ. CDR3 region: CASSQETSGISADTQYF. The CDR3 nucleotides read TGTGCCAGCAGCCAAGAAACTAGCGGGATTAGCGCAGATACGCAGTATTTT.

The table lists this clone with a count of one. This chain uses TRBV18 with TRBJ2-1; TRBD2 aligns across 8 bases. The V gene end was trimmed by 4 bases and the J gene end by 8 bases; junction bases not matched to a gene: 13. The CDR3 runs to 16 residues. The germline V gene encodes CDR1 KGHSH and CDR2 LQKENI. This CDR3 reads CASSLPGLEQQDEQFF. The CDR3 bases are TGTGCCAGCTCACTGCCGGGACTAGAACAACAAGATGAGCAGTTCTTC.

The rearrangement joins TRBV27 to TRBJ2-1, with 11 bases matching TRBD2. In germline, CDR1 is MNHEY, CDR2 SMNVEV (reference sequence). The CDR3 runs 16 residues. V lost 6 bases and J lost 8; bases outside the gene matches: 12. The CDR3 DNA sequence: TGTGCCAGCAGCAAACTAGCGGGAGACCTTAGAGATGAGCAGTTCTTC. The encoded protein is CASSKLAGDLRDEQFF.

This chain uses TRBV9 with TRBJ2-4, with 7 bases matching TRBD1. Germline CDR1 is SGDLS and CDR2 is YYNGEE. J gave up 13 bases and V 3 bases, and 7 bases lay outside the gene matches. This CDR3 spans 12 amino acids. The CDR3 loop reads CASSAPGTDQYF. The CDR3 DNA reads TGTGCCAGCAGCGCTCCCGGGACAGACCAGTACTTC.

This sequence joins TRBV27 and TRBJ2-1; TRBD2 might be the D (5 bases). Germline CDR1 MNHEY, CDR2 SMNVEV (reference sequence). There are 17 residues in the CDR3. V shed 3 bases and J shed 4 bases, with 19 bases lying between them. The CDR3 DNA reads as TGTGCCAGCAGTTTGGCGGGCCGGGAAGCCCATTACAATGAGCAGTTCTTC. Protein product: CASSLAGREAHYNEQFF.

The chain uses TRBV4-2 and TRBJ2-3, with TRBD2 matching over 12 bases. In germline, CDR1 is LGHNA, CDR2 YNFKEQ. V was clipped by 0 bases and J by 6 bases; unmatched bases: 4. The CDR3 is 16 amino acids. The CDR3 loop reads CASSQDQLAGGDTQYF. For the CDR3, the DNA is TGTGCCAGCAGCCAAGATCAACTAGCGGGAGGCGATACGCAGTATTTT.

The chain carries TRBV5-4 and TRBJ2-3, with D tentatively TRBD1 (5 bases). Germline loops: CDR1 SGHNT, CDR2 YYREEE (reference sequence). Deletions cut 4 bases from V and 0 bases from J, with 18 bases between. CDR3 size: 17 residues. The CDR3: CASSPQGSLSSTDTQYF. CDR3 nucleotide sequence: TGTGCCAGCAGCCCCCAGGGCAGCCTCTCTAGCACAGATACGCAGTATTTT.

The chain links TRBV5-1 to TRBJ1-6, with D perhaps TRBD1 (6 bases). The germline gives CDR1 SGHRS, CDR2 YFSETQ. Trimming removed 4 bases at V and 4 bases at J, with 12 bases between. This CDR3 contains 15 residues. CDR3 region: CASSLGQSYNSPLHF. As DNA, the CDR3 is TGCGCCAGCAGCCTTGGACAGTCTTATAATTCACCCCTCCACTTT. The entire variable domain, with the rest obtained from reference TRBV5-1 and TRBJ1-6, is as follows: KAGVTQTPRYLIKTRGQQVTLSCSPISGHRSVSWYQQTPGQGLQFLFEYFSETQRNKGNFPGRFSGRQFSNSRSEMNVSTLELGDSALYLCASSLGQSYNSPLHFGNGTRLTVT.

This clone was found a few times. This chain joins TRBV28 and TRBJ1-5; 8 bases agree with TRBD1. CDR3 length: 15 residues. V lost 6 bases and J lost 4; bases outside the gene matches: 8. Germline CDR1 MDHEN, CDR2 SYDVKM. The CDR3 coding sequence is TGTGCCAGCAGCCCCCGGACAGGGCGAAATCAGCCCCAGCATTTT. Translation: CASSPRTGRNQPQHF.

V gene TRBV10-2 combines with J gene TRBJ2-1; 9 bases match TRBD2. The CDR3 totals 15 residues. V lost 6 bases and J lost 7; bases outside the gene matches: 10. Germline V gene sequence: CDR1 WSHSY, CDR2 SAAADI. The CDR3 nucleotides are TGCGCCAGCAGAGATTCGGCGGGAGGGCAAAATGAGCAGTTCTTC. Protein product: CASRDSAGGQNEQFF.

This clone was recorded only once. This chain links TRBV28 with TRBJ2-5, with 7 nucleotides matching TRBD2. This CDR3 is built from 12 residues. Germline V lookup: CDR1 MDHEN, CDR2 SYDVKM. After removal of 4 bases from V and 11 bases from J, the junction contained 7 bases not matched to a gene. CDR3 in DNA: TGTGCCAGCAGTTCAGAGGGAGGGGTGCAGTACTTC. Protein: CASSSEGGVQYF.

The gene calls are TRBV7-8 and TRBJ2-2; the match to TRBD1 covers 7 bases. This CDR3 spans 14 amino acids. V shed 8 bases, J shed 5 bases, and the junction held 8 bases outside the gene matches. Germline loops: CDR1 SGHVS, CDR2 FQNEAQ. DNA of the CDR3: TGTGCCAGCTTCCGGGACAGTTTAACCGGGGAGCTGTTTTTT. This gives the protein CASFRDSLTGELFF.